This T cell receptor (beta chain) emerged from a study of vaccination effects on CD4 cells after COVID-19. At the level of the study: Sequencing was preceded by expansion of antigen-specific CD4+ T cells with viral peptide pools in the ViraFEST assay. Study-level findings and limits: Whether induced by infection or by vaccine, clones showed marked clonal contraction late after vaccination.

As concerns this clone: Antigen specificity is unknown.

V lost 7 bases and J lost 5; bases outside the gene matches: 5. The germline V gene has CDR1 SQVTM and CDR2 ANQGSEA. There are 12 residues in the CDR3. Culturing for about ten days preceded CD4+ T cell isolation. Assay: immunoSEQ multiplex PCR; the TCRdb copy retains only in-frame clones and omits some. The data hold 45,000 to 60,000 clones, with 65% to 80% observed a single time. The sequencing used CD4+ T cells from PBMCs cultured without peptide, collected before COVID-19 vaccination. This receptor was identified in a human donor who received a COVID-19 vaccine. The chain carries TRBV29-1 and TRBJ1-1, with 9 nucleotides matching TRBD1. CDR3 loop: CSAGTGRTEAFF. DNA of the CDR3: TGCAGCGCCGGGACAGGGCGAACTGAAGCTTTCTTT.